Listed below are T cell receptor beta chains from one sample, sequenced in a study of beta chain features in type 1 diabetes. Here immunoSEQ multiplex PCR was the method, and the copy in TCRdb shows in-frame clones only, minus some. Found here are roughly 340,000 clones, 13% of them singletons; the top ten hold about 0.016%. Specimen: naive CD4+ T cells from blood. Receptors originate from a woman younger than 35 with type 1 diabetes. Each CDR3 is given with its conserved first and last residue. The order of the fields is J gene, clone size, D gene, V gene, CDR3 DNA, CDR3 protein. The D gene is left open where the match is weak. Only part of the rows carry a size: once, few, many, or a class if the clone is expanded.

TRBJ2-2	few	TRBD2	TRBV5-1	TGCGCCAGCAGCTTGGCAACTAGCGATACCGGGGAGCTGTTTTTT	CASSLATSDTGELFF
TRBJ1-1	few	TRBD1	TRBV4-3	TGCGCCAGCAGCCAAGCGGCAGGGACAGGTGAAGCTTTCTTT	CASSQAAGTGEAFF
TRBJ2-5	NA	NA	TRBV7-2	TGTGCCAGCAGCTTAGGAGGGAAAGAGACCCAGTACTTC	CASSLGGKETQYF
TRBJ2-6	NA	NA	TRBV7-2	TGTGCCAGCAGCTTAGCCAGCTCTGGGGCCAACGTCCTGACTTTC	CASSLASSGANVLTF
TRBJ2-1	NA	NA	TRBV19	TGTGCCAGTACCATGGACTCGTCGTATGAGCAGTTCTTC	CASTMDSSYEQFF
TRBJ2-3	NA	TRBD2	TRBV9	TGTGCCAGCAGCGTAGATAGCGGGAGGGACACAGATACGCAGTATTTT	CASSVDSGRDTDTQYF
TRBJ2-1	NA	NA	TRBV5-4	TGTGCCAGCATCGGACGGAGGCCCCGCGGCAATGAGCAGTTCTTC	CASIGRRPRGNEQFF
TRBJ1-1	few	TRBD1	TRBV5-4	TGTGCCAGCAGCTTACGACAGGGCCGAGGGAACACTGAAGCTTTCTTT	CASSLRQGRGNTEAFF
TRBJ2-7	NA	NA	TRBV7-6	TGTGCCAGCAGCTTACTACTCTCCTACGAGCAGTACTTC	CASSLLLSYEQYF
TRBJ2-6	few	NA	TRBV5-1	TGCGCCAGCAGCTTGGTAGGGGTGAGCTCTGGGGCCAACGTCCTGACTTTC	CASSLVGVSSGANVLTF
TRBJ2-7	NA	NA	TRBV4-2	TGTGCCAGCAGCCAAGATACCGCCAGCGGAGCCTACGAGCAGTACTTC	CASSQDTASGAYEQYF
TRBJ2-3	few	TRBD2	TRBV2	TGTGCCAGCAGTCTAAGCGGGAGCGGACGTGGGGCAGATACGCAGTATTTT	CASSLSGSGRGADTQYF
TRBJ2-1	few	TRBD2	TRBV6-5	TGTGCCAGCAGTTACGGACTAGCGGGTGGTTTTGCTGAGCAGTTCTTC	CASSYGLAGGFAEQFF
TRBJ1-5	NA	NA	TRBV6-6	TGTGCCAGCGGAGAACAGGTCAATCAGCCCCAGCATTTT	CASGEQVNQPQHF
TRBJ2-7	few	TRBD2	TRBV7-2	TGTGCCAGCAGCTACCCCGGGGGGAAGGGCGAGCAGTACTTC	CASSYPGGKGEQYF
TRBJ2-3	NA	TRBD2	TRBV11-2	TGTGCCAGCAGCCGCCGAGCGGGAGAGACAGATACGCAGTATTTT	CASSRRAGETDTQYF
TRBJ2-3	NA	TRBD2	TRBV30	TGTGCCTGGAGGGGACTAGCTGCCAGCACAGATACGCAGTATTTT	CAWRGLAASTDTQYF
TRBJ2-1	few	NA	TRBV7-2	TGTGCCAGCAGCTCATACAACTCGGGGTCCTACAATGAGCAGTTCTTC	CASSSYNSGSYNEQFF
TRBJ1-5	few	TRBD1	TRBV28	TGTGCCAGCCTACAGGGGGATAATCAGCCCCAGCATTTT	CASLQGDNQPQHF
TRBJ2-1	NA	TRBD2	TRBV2	TGTGCCAGCAGTGTCCTAGGGTACCCGGGAGGGGAGCAGTTCTTC	CASSVLGYPGGEQFF
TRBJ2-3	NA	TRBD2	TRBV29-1	TGCAGCGCTGCGGGACTAGCGGTCTCAGATACGCAGTATTTT	CSAAGLAVSDTQYF
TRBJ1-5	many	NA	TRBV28	TGTGCCAGCAGTTTGCCTCCAATGCAGGGTACTCAGCCCCAGCATTTT	CASSLPPMQGTQPQHF
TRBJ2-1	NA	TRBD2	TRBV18	TGTGCCAGCTCACGACTAGCGGGAGAATACAATGAGCAGTTCTTC	CASSRLAGEYNEQFF
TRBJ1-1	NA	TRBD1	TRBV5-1	TGCGCCAGCAGCCCTATACCGACAGGGCTGAACACTGAAGCTTTCTTT	CASSPIPTGLNTEAFF
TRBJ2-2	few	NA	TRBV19	TGTGCCAGTAGAGCCACAGGGTTGACCGGGGAGCTGTTTTTT	CASRATGLTGELFF
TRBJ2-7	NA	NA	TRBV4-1	TGTGCCAGCAGCCATCGACTAGTCCACGAGCAGTACTTC	CASSHRLVHEQYF
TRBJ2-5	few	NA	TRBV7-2	TGTGCCAGCAGCTTAGCGGTGGCTAGCGTGGAGACCCAGTACTTC	CASSLAVASVETQYF
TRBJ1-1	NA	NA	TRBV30	TGCGCCTGGAGTGCCCTCGGGGGGGCTGAAGCTTTCTTT	CAWSALGGAEAFF